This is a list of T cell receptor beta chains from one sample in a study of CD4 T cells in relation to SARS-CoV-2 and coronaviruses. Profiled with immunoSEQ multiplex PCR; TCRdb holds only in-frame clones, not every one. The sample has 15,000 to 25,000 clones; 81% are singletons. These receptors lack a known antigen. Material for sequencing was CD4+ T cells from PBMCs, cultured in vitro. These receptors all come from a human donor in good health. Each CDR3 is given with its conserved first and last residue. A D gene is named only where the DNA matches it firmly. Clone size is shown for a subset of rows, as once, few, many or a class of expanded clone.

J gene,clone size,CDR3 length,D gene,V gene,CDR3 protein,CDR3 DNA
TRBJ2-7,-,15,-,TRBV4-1,CASSPGGRSSYEQYF,TGCGCCAGCAGCCCCGGCGGTCGAAGCTCCTACGAGCAGTACTTC
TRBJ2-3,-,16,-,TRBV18,CASSPERGVRTDTQYF,TGTGCCAGCTCACCAGAAAGGGGGGTGCGGACAGATACGCAGTATTTT
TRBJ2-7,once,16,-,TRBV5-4,CASSFGGSRATYEQYF,TGTGCCAGCAGCTTTGGTGGGAGTAGAGCAACCTACGAGCAGTACTTC
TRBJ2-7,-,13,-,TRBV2,CASGGDSAYEQYF,TGTGCCAGCGGGGGGGACAGCGCCTACGAGCAGTACTTC
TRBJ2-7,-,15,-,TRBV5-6,CASSLEFRGSYEQYF,TGTGCCAGCAGCTTGGAGTTCAGAGGATCCTACGAGCAGTACTTC
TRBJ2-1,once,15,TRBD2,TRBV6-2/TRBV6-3,CASSDRGGSYNEQFF,TGTGCCAGCAGCGATCGGGGGGGCTCCTACAATGAGCAGTTCTTC
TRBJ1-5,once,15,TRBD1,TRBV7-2,CASSLGWTGGQPQHF,TGTGCCAGCAGCTTAGGGTGGACAGGGGGGCAGCCCCAGCATTTT
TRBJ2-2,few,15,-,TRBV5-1,CASSFSLSGTGELFF,TGCGCCAGCAGCTTCAGTCTGTCTGGGACCGGGGAGCTGTTTTTT
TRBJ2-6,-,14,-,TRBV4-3,CASSIDAGANVLTF,TGCGCCAGCAGCATCGATGCAGGGGCCAACGTCCTGACTTTC
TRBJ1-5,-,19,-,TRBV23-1,CASSQSSDRKGVGNQPQHF,TGCGCCAGCAGTCAATCCTCAGACAGGAAGGGGGTCGGCAATCAGCCCCAGCATTTT
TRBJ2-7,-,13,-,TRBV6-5,CASSYSGYHEQYF,TGTGCCAGCAGTTACTCGGGCTATCATGAGCAGTACTTC
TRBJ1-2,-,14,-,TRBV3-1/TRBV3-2,CASSQEDTNYGYTF,TGTGCCAGCAGCCAAGAAGACACCAACTATGGCTACACCTTC
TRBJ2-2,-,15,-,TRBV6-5,CASLRVIANTGELFF,TGTGCCAGCCTTCGGGTCATAGCGAACACCGGGGAGCTGTTTTTT
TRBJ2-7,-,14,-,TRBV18,CASSRPGQTYEQYF,TGTGCCAGCTCACGACCGGGACAAACCTACGAGCAGTACTTC
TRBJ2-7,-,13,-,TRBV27,CASSQQGRTEQYF,TGTGCCAGCAGTCAGCAAGGGCGTACCGAGCAGTACTTC
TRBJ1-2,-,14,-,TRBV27,CASSLSTNTGGYTF,TGTGCCAGCAGTTTATCAACGAATACGGGGGGCTACACCTTC
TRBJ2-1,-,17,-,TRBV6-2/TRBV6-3,CASSPSLDRGAYNEQFF,TGTGCCAGCAGCCCCTCGTTGGATAGGGGCGCCTACAATGAGCAGTTCTTC
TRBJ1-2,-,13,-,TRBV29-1,CSVSQGIDYGYTF,TGCAGCGTATCTCAGGGGATTGACTATGGCTACACCTTC
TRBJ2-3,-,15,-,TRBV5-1,CASSLDGTSTDTQYF,TGCGCCAGCAGCTTGGACGGGACCAGCACAGATACGCAGTATTTT
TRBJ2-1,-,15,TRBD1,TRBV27,CASSPGTGDHNEQFF,TGTGCCAGCAGCCCGGGGACAGGAGATCACAATGAGCAGTTCTTC
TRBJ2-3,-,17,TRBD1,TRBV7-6,CASSATPTGGFTDTQYF,TGTGCCAGCAGCGCAACTCCCACAGGGGGATTCACAGATACGCAGTATTTT
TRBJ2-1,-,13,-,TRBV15,CATKEGPNNEQFF,TGTGCCACGAAAGAGGGCCCCAACAATGAGCAGTTCTTC
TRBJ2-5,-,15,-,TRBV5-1,CASSLEVGPQETQYF,TGCGCCAGCAGCTTGGAGGTGGGACCTCAAGAGACCCAGTACTTC
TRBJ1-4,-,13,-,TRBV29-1,CSAPAATNEKLFF,TGCAGCGCACCGGCAGCAACTAATGAAAAACTGTTTTTT
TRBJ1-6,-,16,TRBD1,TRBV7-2,CASSLEAYRGNSPLHF,TGTGCCAGCAGCTTAGAGGCCTACAGGGGGAATTCACCCCTCCACTTT
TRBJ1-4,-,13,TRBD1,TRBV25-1,CASRGQVSEKLFF,TGTGCCAGCAGAGGACAGGTCTCTGAAAAACTGTTTTTT
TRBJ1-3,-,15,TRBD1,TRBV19,CASSIDGTALNTIYF,TGTGCCAGTAGTATTGATGGGACAGCATTAAACACCATATATTTT
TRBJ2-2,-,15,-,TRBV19,CASSIGRAGGGELFF,TGTGCCAGTAGTATTGGCAGGGCCGGGGGCGGGGAGCTGTTTTTT
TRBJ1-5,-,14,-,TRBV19,CASSPTVMHQPQHF,TGTGCCAGTAGTCCGACAGTGATGCATCAGCCCCAGCATTTT
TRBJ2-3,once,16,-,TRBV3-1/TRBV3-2,CASSQDPLLLPDTQYF,TGTGCCAGCAGCCAAGATCCGCTTCTGTTGCCAGATACGCAGTATTTT